Presented here are 30 T cell receptor beta chains from one specimen sequenced in a study of technical replicates of blood from a few donors (dated 2017 in TCRdb). The library was prepared using the immunoSEQ multiplex PCR assay. Held by TCRdb, this immuneACCESS table contains in-frame sequences only and omits some clones. Under half of the omission traces to an unresolved V gene where checked; the cause of the rest is unknown. For this sample there are around 67,000 clones; approximately 86% appear just once. 4% to 6% of the sample goes to the ten largest clones. The sample was PBMCs. Source of these receptors: a human donor in good health. Some clones in this sample may be carry-over from other donors' samples.

The V gene is TRBV9, the J gene TRBJ2-1, with TRBD2 identical over 7 bases. Germline lookup yields CDR1 SGDLS and CDR2 YYNGEE. J was trimmed by 0 bases and V by 0 bases; bases with no gene match: 9. CDR3 size: 18 residues. CDR3 sequence (DNA): TGTGCCAGCAGCGTAGAGTGGGAGGGCCGTAGCTCCTACAATGAGCAGTTCTTC. This translates into CASSVEWEGRSSYNEQFF.

V usage is TRBV4-2 and J usage is TRBJ2-7, with TRBD2 matching over 8 bases. The CDR3 loop spans 14 amino acids. V lost 4 bases to trimming and J lost 2 bases; unmatched junction nucleotides: 4. Germline V CDR1 and CDR2: LGHNA, YNFKEQ. The CDR3 region has the DNA TGTGCCAGCAGCCGAACTAGCGGCCCCTACGAGCAGTACTTC. Translated: CASSRTSGPYEQYF.

This clone occurred a few times. The V call is TRBV5-5, the J call TRBJ1-6; a possible D gene is TRBD1 (5 bases). Trimming took off 4 bases at V and 2 bases at J, with 10 bases between the two ends. CDR1 is SGHKS and CDR2 is YYEKEE in the germline V gene (reference sequence). There are 15 residues in the CDR3. CDR3 residues: CASSQTVTYNSPLHF. CDR3 DNA: TGTGCCAGCAGCCAGACAGTCACCTATAATTCACCCCTCCACTTT.

The chain joins TRBV7-2 to TRBJ1-2; D is unclear. This CDR3 has 12 residues. CDR1 and CDR2 from the germline V gene are SGHTA and FQGNSA. V shed 5 bases and J shed 4 bases, with 8 bases lying between them. CDR3 loop: CASSTTSYGYTF. The CDR3 coding sequence is TGTGCCAGCAGCACCACCAGCTATGGCTACACCTTC.

This clone came up once. This chain's CDR3 is CASSKTENTEAFF. CDR3 DNA sequence: TGTGCCAGCAGTAAAACAGAGAACACTGAAGCTTTCTTT. The chain joins TRBV2 to TRBJ1-1; no clear D gene. This CDR3 comprises 13 residues. V was shortened by 5 bases and J by 1 base, with 8 bases between the two germline ends. Germline V gives CDR1 SNHLY, CDR2 FYNNEI.

This clone was detected only once. The rearrangement joins TRBV7-9 to TRBJ1-2, with a possible D match to TRBD1 (6 bases). The germline V and J ends were trimmed by 1 base and 3 bases, with 18 bases remaining between them. Looked up from germline, CDR1 is SEHNR and CDR2 is FQNEAQ (reference sequence). This CDR3 region has 17 residues. The CDR3 DNA sequence: TGTGCCAGCAGCTTAGGGCCCGGGGCGGGGGCTCACTATGGCTACACCTTC. As protein: CASSLGPGAGAHYGYTF.

The CDR3 DNA follows: TGTGCCAGCTCACCACCGACAGGGAATTCACCCCTCCACTTT. Translation: CASSPPTGNSPLHF. V usage is TRBV18 and J usage is TRBJ1-6, with 7 bases that match TRBD1. The length of the CDR3 is 14 residues. V gave up 0 bases and J gave up 7 bases; unmatched junction bases: 0. CDR1 is KGHSH, CDR2 LQKENI, per germline.

The count of this clone is one. The chain employs TRBV4-2 and TRBJ1-4; a weak D match, TRBD1 (5 bases). The CDR3 is 16 amino acids. Germline V gene sequence: CDR1 LGHNA, CDR2 YNFKEQ. Trimming shortened V by 2 bases and J by 2 bases, and 12 bases separated the two germline ends. The CDR3 here is CASSQQRGGTNEKLFF. CDR3 DNA: TGTGCCAGCAGCCAACAACGGGGGGGTACTAATGAAAAACTGTTTTTT.

The chain couples TRBV10-3 to TRBJ1-1, with 9 bases aligning to TRBD1. The J segment lost 1 base and the V segment lost 6 bases, leaving 9 bases of the junction unmatched. Germline-derived CDR1 and CDR2 are ENHRY and SYGVKD. This CDR3 contains 16 residues. The CDR3 loop is CAISRNLGQGNTEAFF. The DNA for the CDR3 is TGTGCCATCAGCCGTAATTTGGGACAGGGGAACACTGAAGCTTTCTTT.

The chain employs TRBV2 and TRBJ1-5; D unresolved. V was trimmed by 4 bases and J by 0 bases, leaving 7 bases between them. The CDR3 runs 14 residues. Germline CDR1 and CDR2: SNHLY and FYNNEI. The CDR3 nucleotides are TGTGCCAGCAGTGCCCAGGTTAGCAATCAGCCCCAGCATTTT. This gives the protein CASSAQVSNQPQHF. Based on the CDR3 plus reference TRBV2 and TRBJ1-5, the full variable domain is EPEVTQTPSHQVTQMGQEVILRCVPISNHLYFYWYRQILGQKVEFLVSFYNNEISEKSEIFDDQFSVERPDGSNFTLKIRSTKLEDSAMYFCASSAQVSNQPQHFGDGTRLSIL.

J is TRBJ2-1 and V is TRBV4-3, with TRBD2 identical over 10 bases. CDR1 and CDR2 (germline): LGHNA, YSLEER. The CDR3 runs to 15 residues. With 4 bases clipped from V and 7 bases from J, the junction kept 7 bases outside the gene matches. The CDR3 DNA follows: TGCGCCAGCAGCCCGCGACTAGCGGGCGGGAATGAGCAGTTCTTC. Translating gives CASSPRLAGGNEQFF.

This clone appeared many times. V usage is TRBV4-3 and J usage is TRBJ2-7, with a tentative D call TRBD2 (5 bases). The V end lost 0 bases, the J end lost 2 bases, and 11 bases lay between the germline ends. CDR3 size: 15 residues. Germline values: CDR1 LGHNA, CDR2 YSLEER. CDR3 in amino acids: CASSQDGRGTYEQYF. Here the CDR3 DNA reads TGCGCCAGCAGCCAAGATGGCCGGGGAACCTACGAGCAGTACTTC.

This clone was found once. The chain links TRBV28 to TRBJ2-6; TRBD1 matches at 8 bases. There are 15 residues in the CDR3. V lost 7 bases to trimming and J lost 2 bases; unmatched junction nucleotides: 4. CDR1 is MDHEN, CDR2 SYDVKM, per germline. The CDR3 is CASNQGAAGANVLTF. CDR3 DNA sequence: TGTGCCAGCAATCAGGGGGCAGCTGGGGCCAACGTCCTGACTTTC.

The chain links TRBV18 to TRBJ2-1; TRBD2 is a possible D gene (6 bases). Trimming removed 1 base from V and 5 bases from J, with 15 bases in between. Germline V gene sequence: CDR1 KGHSH, CDR2 LQKENI. The CDR3 has 16 amino acids. The CDR3 region is CASSPQEVPGDNEQFF. CDR3 coding DNA: TGTGCCAGCTCACCACAAGAGGTCCCGGGGGACAATGAGCAGTTCTTC.

The chain recombines TRBV10-3 with TRBJ2-2; weak D call: TRBD1 (7 bases). CDR1 is ENHRY, CDR2 SYGVKD, per germline. The germline V and J ends were trimmed by 4 bases and 4 bases, with 10 bases remaining between them. This CDR3 contains 14 residues. CDR3 sequence reads: CAISVQGGTGELFF. As DNA, the CDR3 is TGTGCCATCAGTGTCCAGGGGGGCACCGGGGAGCTGTTTTTT.

This clone was detected a few times. This chain uses TRBV7-2 with TRBJ1-1; D is possibly TRBD1 (5 bases). This CDR3 has 13 amino acids. V was shortened by 5 bases and J by 7 bases, with 14 bases between the two germline ends. Per the germline V gene, CDR1 is SGHTA and CDR2 is FQGNSA. The CDR3 DNA is TGTGCCAGCAGCCAAGGGCAGGGCGGTGAAGCTTTCTTT. This translates into CASSQGQGGEAFF.

This sequence joins TRBV19 and TRBJ2-1; possibly TRBD2 for D (6 bases). From germline, CDR1 is LNHDA and CDR2 SQIVND (reference sequence). CDR3 size: 15 residues. V dropped 0 bases and J dropped 5 bases, with 11 bases sitting between them. The CDR3 loop reads CASSIDRGANNEQFF. CDR3 coding DNA: TGTGCCAGTAGTATAGATCGCGGGGCCAACAATGAGCAGTTCTTC.

V gene TRBV7-8 combines with J gene TRBJ1-4; D possibly corresponds to TRBD1 (6 bases). The V end was cut by 2 bases, the J end by 0 bases, with 19 bases between. Per germline, CDR1 SGHVS and CDR2 FQNEAQ. The CDR3 totals 19 residues. Written as DNA, the CDR3 is TGTGCCAGCAGCTTAAAGGACAGTACCCCGAGCTCAACTAATGAAAAACTGTTTTTT. Its translation: CASSLKDSTPSSTNEKLFF.

The genes are TRBV2 and TRBJ2-7; 9 nucleotides align to TRBD2. The CDR3 is made up of 15 amino acids. Germline loops: CDR1 SNHLY, CDR2 FYNNEI. V lost 4 bases to trimming and J lost 7 bases; unmatched junction nucleotides: 11. The CDR3 region is CASSGSGRASGEQYF. Written as DNA, the CDR3 is TGTGCCAGCAGTGGTAGCGGGAGAGCTTCGGGAGAGCAGTACTTC.

This chain uses TRBV4-2 with TRBJ1-6; perhaps TRBD1 as D (6 bases). The CDR3 has 15 amino acids. With 4 bases removed from V and 6 bases from J, the gap between germline ends came to 13 bases. Germline CDR1 is LGHNA and CDR2 is YNFKEQ. CDR3 loop: CASSRTGGGNSPLHF. In DNA form, the CDR3 reads TGTGCCAGCAGCCGAACTGGGGGCGGTAATTCACCCCTCCACTTT.

The chain carries TRBV4-2 and TRBJ2-7, with D possibly being TRBD1 (6 bases). From germline, CDR1 is LGHNA and CDR2 YNFKEQ. The CDR3 runs to 16 residues. Trimming shortened V by 4 bases and J by 5 bases, and 21 bases separated the two germline ends. The CDR3 DNA follows: TGTGCCAGCAGCCCCGCCTCCGACAGGCTAGAGGACGAGCAGTACTTC. It encodes CASSPASDRLEDEQYF.

This clone has a single count. The chain carries TRBV9 and TRBJ1-3, with D perhaps TRBD1 (6 bases). Trimming removed 4 bases at V and 0 bases at J, with 17 bases between. Per the germline V gene, CDR1 is SGDLS and CDR2 is YYNGEE. The CDR3 extends over 17 amino acids. In DNA form, the CDR3 reads TGTGCCAGCAGCCCTAGGGGGAGGGAAACCTCTGGAAACACCATATATTTT. Translation: CASSPRGRETSGNTIYF.

The J gene is TRBJ2-2, the V gene TRBV2; possibly TRBD1 for D (6 bases). CDR3 length: 14 amino acids. CDR1 SNHLY and CDR2 FYNNEI come from the germline V gene. The V gene lost 5 bases and the J gene lost 2 bases, with 9 bases spanning the gap. The CDR3 DNA reads as TGTGCCAGCAGTAGACAGGCAAACACCGGGGAGCTGTTTTTT. This codes for CASSRQANTGELFF.

A single count supports this clone. The chain recombines TRBV5-1 with TRBJ2-7, with D perhaps matching TRBD1 (6 bases). Germline V lookup: CDR1 SGHRS, CDR2 YFSETQ. CDR3 size: 15 residues. V shed 4 bases and J shed 0 bases, with 14 bases lying between them. CDR3 nucleotides: TGCGCCAGCAGCCTGTACAGGGACGGCTCCTACGAGCAGTACTTC. As protein: CASSLYRDGSYEQYF.

This clone has only one observation. The chain couples TRBV6-1 to TRBJ2-7, with D possibly being TRBD2 (6 bases). V was pared by 1 base and J by 4 bases, with 17 bases between. CDR1 and CDR2 from the germline V gene are MNHNS and SASEGT. The CDR3 runs to 16 residues. CDR3 in DNA: TGTGCCAGCAGTGAAGTGGGGGGAGATACTGGATACGAGCAGTACTTC. Translating gives CASSEVGGDTGYEQYF.

This clone showed up just once. The CDR3 region is CAISGTGRSYEQYF. The DNA for the CDR3 is TGTGCCATCAGTGGAACAGGGCGGTCCTACGAGCAGTACTTC. The rearrangement joins TRBV10-3 to TRBJ2-7, with D tentatively TRBD1 (6 bases). V lost 4 bases and J lost 1, with 11 bases in between. The CDR3 has 14 amino acids. Germline assignment: CDR1 ENHRY and CDR2 SYGVKD.

The rearrangement links TRBV9 to TRBJ2-2; 9 bases are a match to TRBD1. CDR3 length: 15 residues. Germline CDR1 is SGDLS and CDR2 is YYNGEE. The trim removed 2 bases at V and 5 bases at J, leaving 4 bases unmatched. The CDR3 DNA reads as TGTGCCAGCAGCGTCGGACAGGGGAGGACCGGGGAGCTGTTTTTT. This encodes CASSVGQGRTGELFF.

The V gene is TRBV4-1, the J gene TRBJ2-5; the D is unclear. Trimming pared 8 bases from V and 2 bases from J, leaving 15 bases between. The CDR3 is 14 amino acids. Germline V gene lookup returns CDR1 MGHRA and CDR2 YSYEKL. The CDR3 loop reads CASGNPTRQETQYF. The CDR3 nucleotides read TGCGCCAGCGGAAACCCGACTCGTCAAGAGACCCAGTACTTC.

This clone was seen only once. This chain's CDR3 is CASRERTSGGTDTQYF. DNA for the CDR3: TGTGCCAGCAGGGAAAGGACTAGCGGGGGGACAGATACGCAGTATTTT. The rearrangement links TRBV2 to TRBJ2-3; 14 bases are a match to TRBD2. The CDR3 contains 16 residues. Germline assignment: CDR1 SNHLY and CDR2 FYNNEI. Trimming removed 6 bases from V and 3 bases from J; junction bases left unmatched: 5.

The count of this clone is one. J is TRBJ2-1 and V is TRBV6-5; perhaps TRBD2 as D (5 bases). V was pared by 6 bases and J by 6 bases, with 18 bases between. The CDR3 runs 15 residues. CDR1 is MNHEY and CDR2 is SVGAGI in the germline V gene. The CDR3 loop reads CASRRAVTAGNEQFF. For the CDR3, the DNA is TGTGCCAGCAGGAGAGCGGTTACGGCTGGCAATGAGCAGTTCTTC.